This record looks at one T cell receptor (beta chain) sequence and its context. Its cognate antigen is unknown. PCR involved 60 Vbeta and 13 Jbeta primers. Some clones are missing from TCRdb's copy, which holds only in-frame ones; the method was immunoSEQ multiplex PCR. The listing contains some 200,000 clones. This sample was included in a study of cytomegalovirus exposure and HLA in healthy donors. The study's findings and limits: Data from an earlier analysis indicated that most TCR beta V segments were productive either about 90% or about 30% of the time.

The CDR3 has 15 residues. Losses at the gene ends were 2 bases for V and 1 base for J; bases not matched to a gene: 3. The germline V gene has CDR1 SGHTA and CDR2 FQGNSA. The sample was PBMCs. This TCR was recovered from a girl aged 2 to 10 in good health and CMV-seropositive. The V and J genes are TRBV7-2 and TRBJ1-1; 8 positions agree with TRBD1. CDR3 sequence: CASSLQGAGNTEAFF. The DNA of the CDR3 is TGTGCCAGCAGCTTACAGGGGGCCGGGAACACTGAAGCTTTCTTT.